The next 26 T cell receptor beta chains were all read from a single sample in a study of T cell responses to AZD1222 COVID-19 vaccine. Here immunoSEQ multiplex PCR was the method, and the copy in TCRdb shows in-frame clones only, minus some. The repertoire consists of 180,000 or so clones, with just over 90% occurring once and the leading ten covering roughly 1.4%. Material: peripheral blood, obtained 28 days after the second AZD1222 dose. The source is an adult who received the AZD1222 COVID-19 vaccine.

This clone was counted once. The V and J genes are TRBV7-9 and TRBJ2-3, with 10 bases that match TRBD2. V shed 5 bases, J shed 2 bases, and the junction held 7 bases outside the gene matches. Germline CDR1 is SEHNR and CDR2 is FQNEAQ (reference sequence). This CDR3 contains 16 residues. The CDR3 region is CASSASGRGFTDTQYF. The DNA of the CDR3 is TGTGCCAGCAGCGCGAGCGGGAGGGGGTTCACAGATACGCAGTATTTT.

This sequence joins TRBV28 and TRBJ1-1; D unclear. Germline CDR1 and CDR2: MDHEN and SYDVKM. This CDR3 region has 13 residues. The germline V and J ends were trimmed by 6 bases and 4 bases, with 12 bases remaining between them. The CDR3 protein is CASSLPASTEAFF. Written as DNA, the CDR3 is TGTGCCAGCAGCCTGCCGGCGTCCACTGAAGCTTTCTTT.

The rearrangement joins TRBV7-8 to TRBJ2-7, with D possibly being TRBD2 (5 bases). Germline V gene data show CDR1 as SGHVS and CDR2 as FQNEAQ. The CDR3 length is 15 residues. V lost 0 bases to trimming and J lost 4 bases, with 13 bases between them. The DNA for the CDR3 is TGTGCCAGCAGCTTAGCGGGGAGAGGGATGTACGAGCAGTACTTC. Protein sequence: CASSLAGRGMYEQYF.

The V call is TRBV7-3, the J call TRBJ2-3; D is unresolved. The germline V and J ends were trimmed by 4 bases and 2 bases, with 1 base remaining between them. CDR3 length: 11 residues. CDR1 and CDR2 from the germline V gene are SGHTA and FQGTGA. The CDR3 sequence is CASSSTDTQYF. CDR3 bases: TGTGCCAGCAGCTCCACAGATACGCAGTATTTT.

CDR3 sequence reads: CASSLVGDRAIGYTF. The CDR3 nucleotides are TGCGCCAGCAGCTTGGTAGGGGACAGGGCCATTGGCTACACCTTC. This sequence joins TRBV5-1 and TRBJ1-2, with 9 bases identical to TRBD1. This CDR3 contains 15 residues. V dropped 0 bases and J dropped 7; count of bases not matched to a gene: 7. Germline CDR1 and CDR2: SGHRS and YFSETQ.

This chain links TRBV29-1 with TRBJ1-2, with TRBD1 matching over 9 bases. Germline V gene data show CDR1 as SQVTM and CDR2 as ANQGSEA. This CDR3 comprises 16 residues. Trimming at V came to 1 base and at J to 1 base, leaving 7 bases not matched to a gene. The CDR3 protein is CSVEGQRGQGNYGYTF. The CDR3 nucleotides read TGCAGCGTTGAAGGGCAAAGGGGACAGGGTAACTATGGCTACACCTTC.

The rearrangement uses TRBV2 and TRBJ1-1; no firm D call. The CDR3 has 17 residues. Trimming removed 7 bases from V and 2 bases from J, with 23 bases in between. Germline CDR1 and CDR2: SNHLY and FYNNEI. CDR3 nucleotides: TGTGCCAGCACCCACGAAGGAGCAAAATTCCAAAACACTGAAGCTTTCTTT. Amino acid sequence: CASTHEGAKFQNTEAFF.

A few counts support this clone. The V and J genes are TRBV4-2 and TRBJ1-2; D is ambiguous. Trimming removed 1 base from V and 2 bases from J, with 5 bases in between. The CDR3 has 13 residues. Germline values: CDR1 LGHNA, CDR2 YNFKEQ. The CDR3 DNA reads TGTGCCAGCAGCCAAGGGGAAAACTATGGCTACACCTTC. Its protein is CASSQGENYGYTF.

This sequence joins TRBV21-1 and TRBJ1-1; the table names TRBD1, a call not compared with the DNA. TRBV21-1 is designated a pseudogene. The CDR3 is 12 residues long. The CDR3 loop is CASSKAGREAFF. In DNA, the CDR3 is TGTGCCAGCAGCAAAGCGGGGCGGGAAGCTTTCTTT.

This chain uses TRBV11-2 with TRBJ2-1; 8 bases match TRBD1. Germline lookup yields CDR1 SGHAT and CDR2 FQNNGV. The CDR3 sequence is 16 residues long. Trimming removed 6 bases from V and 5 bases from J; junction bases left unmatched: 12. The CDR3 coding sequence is TGTGCCAGCAGAAGCATCCGGGACAGGCCGCACAATGAGCAGTTCTTC. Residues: CASRSIRDRPHNEQFF.

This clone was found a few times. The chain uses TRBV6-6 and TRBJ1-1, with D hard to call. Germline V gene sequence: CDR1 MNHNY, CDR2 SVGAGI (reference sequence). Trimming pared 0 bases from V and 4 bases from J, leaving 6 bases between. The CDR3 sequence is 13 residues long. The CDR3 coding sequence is TGTGCCAGCAGTTACTCGTCACGCACTGAAGCTTTCTTT. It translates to CASSYSSRTEAFF.

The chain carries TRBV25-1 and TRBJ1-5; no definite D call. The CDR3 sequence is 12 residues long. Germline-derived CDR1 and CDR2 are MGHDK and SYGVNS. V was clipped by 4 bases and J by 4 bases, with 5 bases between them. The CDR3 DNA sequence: TGTGCCAGCAGTGGGGAGAATCAGCCCCAGCATTTT. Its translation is CASSGENQPQHF.

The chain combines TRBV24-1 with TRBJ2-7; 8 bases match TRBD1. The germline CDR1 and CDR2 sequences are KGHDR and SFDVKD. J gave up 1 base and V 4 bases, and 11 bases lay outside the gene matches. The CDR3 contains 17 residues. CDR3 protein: CATSDLTDRVDSYEQYF. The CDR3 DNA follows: TGTGCCACCAGTGACCTCACGGACAGGGTGGATTCCTACGAGCAGTACTTC.

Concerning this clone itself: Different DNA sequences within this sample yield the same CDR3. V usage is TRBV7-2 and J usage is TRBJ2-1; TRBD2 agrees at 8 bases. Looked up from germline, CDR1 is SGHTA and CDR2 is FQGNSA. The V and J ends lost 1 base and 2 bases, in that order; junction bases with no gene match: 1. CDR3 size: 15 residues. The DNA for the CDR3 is TGTGCCAGCAGCTTAGTAGCGGGAACCTACAATGAGCAGTTCTTC. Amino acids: CASSLVAGTYNEQFF.

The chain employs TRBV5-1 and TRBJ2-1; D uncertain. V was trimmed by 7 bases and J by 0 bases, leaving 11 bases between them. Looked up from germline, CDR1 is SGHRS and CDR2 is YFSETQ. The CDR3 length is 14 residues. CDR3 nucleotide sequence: TGCGCCAGCTCCCTACTGAGCTCCTACAATGAGCAGTTCTTC. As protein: CASSLLSSYNEQFF.

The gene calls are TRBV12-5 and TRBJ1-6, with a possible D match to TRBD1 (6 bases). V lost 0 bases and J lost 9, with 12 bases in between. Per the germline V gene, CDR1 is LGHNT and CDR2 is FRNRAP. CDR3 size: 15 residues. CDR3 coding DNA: TGTGCTAGTGGTTTGGTACAGGGAACGGGTTCACCCCTCCACTTT. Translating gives CASGLVQGTGSPLHF.

The CDR3 sequence is CATRGGYTEAFF. The CDR3 bases are TGTGCCACCAGGGGAGGTTACACTGAAGCTTTCTTT. V is TRBV6-5 and J is TRBJ1-1; TRBD1 is a possible D gene (6 bases). CDR1 is MNHEY, CDR2 SVGAGI, per germline. Trimming took 10 bases from V and 3 from J, leaving 12 bases between them. This CDR3 comprises 12 residues.

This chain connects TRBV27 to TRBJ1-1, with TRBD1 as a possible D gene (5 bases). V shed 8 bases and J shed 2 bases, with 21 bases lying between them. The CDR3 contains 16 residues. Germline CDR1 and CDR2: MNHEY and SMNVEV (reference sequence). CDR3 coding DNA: TGTGCCAGCCACTCTGGGCCTAAGGGGAAAAACACTGAAGCTTTCTTT. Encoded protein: CASHSGPKGKNTEAFF.

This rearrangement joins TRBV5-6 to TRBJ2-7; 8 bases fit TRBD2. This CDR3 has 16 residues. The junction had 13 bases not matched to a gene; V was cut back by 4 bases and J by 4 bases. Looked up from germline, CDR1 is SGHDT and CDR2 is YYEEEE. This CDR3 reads CASSPQLELAVYEQYF. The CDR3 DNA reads TGTGCCAGCAGCCCCCAGTTAGAACTAGCGGTATACGAGCAGTACTTC.

CDR3 in DNA: TGTGCCAGCAGGGGAGAGACCCAGTACTTC. This codes for CASRGETQYF. The chain couples TRBV25-1 to TRBJ2-5; D ambiguous. CDR3 size: 10 residues. Per germline, CDR1 MGHDK and CDR2 SYGVNS. V lost 6 bases and J 4 bases, leaving 3 bases between the germline ends.

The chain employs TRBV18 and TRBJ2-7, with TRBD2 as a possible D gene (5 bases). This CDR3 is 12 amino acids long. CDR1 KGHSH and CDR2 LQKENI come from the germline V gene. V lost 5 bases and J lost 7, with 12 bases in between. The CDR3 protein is CASSSASWEQYF. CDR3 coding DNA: TGTGCCAGCTCATCGGCTAGCTGGGAGCAGTACTTC.

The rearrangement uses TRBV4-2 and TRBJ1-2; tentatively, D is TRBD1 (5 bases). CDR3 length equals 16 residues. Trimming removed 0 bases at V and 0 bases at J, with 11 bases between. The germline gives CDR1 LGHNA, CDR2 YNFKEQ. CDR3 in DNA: TGTGCCAGCAGCCAAGAAAGGGGCCCCTCTAACTATGGCTACACCTTC. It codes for CASSQERGPSNYGYTF.

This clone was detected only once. This CDR3 is CASSHPEAGGGRNTIYF. CDR3 nucleotides: TGTGCCAGCAGCCACCCGGAGGCAGGGGGCGGGAGAAACACCATATATTTT. V and J are TRBV5-4 and TRBJ1-3; 8 bases match TRBD1. CDR1 and CDR2 from the germline V gene are SGHNT and YYREEE (reference sequence). Trimming at V came to 4 bases and at J to 5 bases, leaving 14 bases not matched to a gene. The CDR3 consists of 17 residues.

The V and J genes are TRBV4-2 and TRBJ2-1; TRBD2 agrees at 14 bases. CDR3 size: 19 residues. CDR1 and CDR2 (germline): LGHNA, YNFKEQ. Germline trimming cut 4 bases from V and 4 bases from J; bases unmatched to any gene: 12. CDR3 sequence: CASSPEGLAGELAYNEQFF. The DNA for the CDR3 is TGTGCCAGCAGCCCAGAGGGACTAGCGGGAGAGTTGGCTTACAATGAGCAGTTCTTC.

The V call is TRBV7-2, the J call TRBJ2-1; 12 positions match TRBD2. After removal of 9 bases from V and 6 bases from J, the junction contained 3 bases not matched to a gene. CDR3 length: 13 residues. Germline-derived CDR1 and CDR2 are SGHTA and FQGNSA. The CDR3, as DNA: TGTGCCAGACCGGGACTAGCGGGCAATGAGCAGTTCTTC. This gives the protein CARPGLAGNEQFF.

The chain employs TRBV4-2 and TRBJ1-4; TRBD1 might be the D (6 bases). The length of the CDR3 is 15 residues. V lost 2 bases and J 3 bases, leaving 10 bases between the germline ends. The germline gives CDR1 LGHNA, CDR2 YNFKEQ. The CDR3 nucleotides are TGTGCCAGCAGCCAACCGGACAGATCTAATGAAAAACTGTTTTTT. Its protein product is CASSQPDRSNEKLFF.